This T cell receptor (beta chain) was recorded in a study of blood T cells in healthy people across ages. Individuals who donated were healthy Caucasians from Russia aged about 6 to 100. CDR1 and CDR2 (germline): SNHLY, FYNNEI. The V and J ends lost 6 bases and 7 bases, in that order; junction bases with no gene match: 6. The CDR3 is 15 residues long. Through a sample-barcoded 5' primer and a J-beta primer mix, a second PCR was run for roughly 6 to 11 cycles. TCRdb recomputed calls from the 5' RACE reads with MiXCR, one row per CDR3 protein. This sample carries about 590,000 distinct CDR3 sequences, about 30% of them seen once, and the ten largest clones take around a sixth.

The specimen was blood. This TCR came from an elderly woman in good health. The chain combines TRBV2 with TRBJ1-6; TRBD1 agrees at 10 bases. The chain's CDR3 is CASRIGDRGNSPLHF. The CDR3 DNA reads as TGTGCCAGCAGAATAGGGGACAGGGGAAATTCACCCCTCCACTTT.